A single sample is the source of the 19 T cell receptor beta chains below, sequenced in a study of human T cells and chemical hapten exposure. TCRdb reprocessed the RACE reads via MiXCR and lists one record per CDR3 protein. The table has 85,000 to 95,000 distinct CDR3 sequences, 8% to 13% seen once. As to time point: patch test 2, 6 weeks after DPC sensitization. Treatment denoted: therapeutic diphenylcyclopropenone sensitization with weekly scalp DPC. Sequences were derived from whole blood, sampled in connection with sensitization to the hapten diphenylcyclopropenone (DPC). These receptors all stem from a man in his forties with alopecia areata. Some clones in this sample may be carry-over from other donors' samples.

The chain combines TRBV28 with TRBJ2-3; D is uncertain. V lost 8 bases, J lost 7 bases, and 19 bases lay in between. From germline, CDR1 is MDHEN and CDR2 SYDVKM. CDR3 length equals 14 residues. The CDR3 DNA reads as TGTGCCAGCGGAAAGGAAAGGAGAATCCATACGCAGTATTTT. This codes for CASGKERRIHTQYF.

This chain connects TRBV4-3 to TRBJ2-1, with 11 bases fitting TRBD2. The CDR3 has 16 amino acids. CDR1 and CDR2 (germline): LGHNA, YSLEER. Trimming took 0 bases from V and 7 from J; bases not matched to a gene: 5. CDR3 sequence: CASSQDGLAGYNEQFF. CDR3 DNA sequence: TGCGCCAGCAGCCAAGATGGACTAGCGGGTTATAATGAGCAGTTCTTC.

In this sample, this clonotype turned up a few times. The CDR3 nucleotides are TGTGCCAGCAGTTTTCTCGGGGGCGAGCAGTACGTC. It specifies CASSFLGGEQYV. The chain is built from TRBV27 and TRBJ2-7, with D possibly TRBD2 on 6 matching bases. V lost 3 bases, J lost 6 bases, and 9 bases lay in between. The CDR3 sequence is 12 residues long. CDR1 is MNHEY, CDR2 SMNVEV, per germline (reference sequence).

This clonotype has a handful of counts. The chain combines TRBV28 with TRBJ2-1; no definite D call. This CDR3 is built from 14 residues. CDR1 and CDR2 (germline): MDHEN, SYDVKM. With 4 bases removed from V and 0 bases from J, the gap between germline ends came to 7 bases. The CDR3 region is CASSSVVSYNEQFF. CDR3 coding DNA: TGTGCCAGCAGTTCGGTAGTCTCCTACAATGAGCAGTTCTTC. Full variable domain (outside the CDR3, taken from reference TRBV28 and TRBJ2-1): DVKVTQSSRYLVKRTGEKVFLECVQDMDHENMFWYRQDPGLGLRLIYFSYDVKMKEKGDIPEGYSVSREKKERFSLILESASTNQTSMYLCASSSVVSYNEQFFGPGTRLTVL.

On this clonotype: A single base separates this from a much larger clone, so it may be a read error. The chain carries TRBV11-2 and TRBJ1-5; D is uncertain. CDR3 length equals 16 residues. In germline, CDR1 is SGHAT, CDR2 FQNNGV. CDR3 protein: CASLPQEGGSGQPQNF. The CDR3 DNA is TGTGCCAGCCTGCCCCAGGAGGGCGGGAGTGGTCAGCCCCAGAATTTT. Combining the CDR3 with reference TRBV11-2 and TRBJ1-5 gives the whole variable domain EAGVAQSPRYKIIEKRQSVAFWCNPISGHATLYWYQQILGQGPKLLIQFQNNGVVDDSQLPKDRFSAERLKGVDSTLKIQPAKLEDSAVYLCASLPQEGGSGQPQNFGDGTRLSIL.

This clonotype was counted many times. This rearrangement joins TRBV28 to TRBJ1-6, with 7 bases that match TRBD1. This CDR3 is built from 16 residues. Germline CDR1 is MDHEN and CDR2 is SYDVKM. Trimming took 7 bases from V and 0 from J; bases not matched to a gene: 6. CDR3 in DNA: TGTGCCAGCAAGGGGGCGGGGAACTCCTATAATTCACCCCTCCACTTT. This translates into CASKGAGNSYNSPLHF.

There are a few counts of this clonotype. The chain employs TRBV11-2 and TRBJ2-2; 11 bases agree with TRBD2. The V gene end was trimmed by 0 bases and the J gene end by 8 bases; junction bases not matched to a gene: 5. This CDR3 region has 16 residues. From germline, CDR1 is SGHAT and CDR2 FQNNGV. CDR3 DNA: TGTGCCAGCAGCTTAGAACTAGCGGGAGTATCGGGGGAGCTGTTTTTT. It translates to CASSLELAGVSGELFF.

V gene TRBV4-3 combines with J gene TRBJ2-3; D may be TRBD1 (6 bases). The CDR3 loop spans 18 amino acids. Trimming shortened V by 0 bases and J by 2 bases, and 18 bases separated the two germline ends. CDR1 and CDR2 (germline): LGHNA, YSLEER. The CDR3 loop reads CASSQEISWTDYTDTQYF. In DNA form, the CDR3 reads TGCGCCAGCAGCCAAGAGATTTCCTGGACAGATTACACAGATACGCAGTATTTT.

This clonotype was seen a handful of times. V and J are TRBV24-1 and TRBJ2-1; 12 bases are a match to TRBD2. Losses at the gene ends were 5 bases for V and 4 bases for J; bases not matched to a gene: 8. The CDR3 runs to 17 residues. Germline CDR1 is KGHDR and CDR2 is SFDVKD. The CDR3 coding sequence is TGTGCCACCAGTGGATACGATGGACTAGCGGGGTACAATGAGCAGTTCTTC. Translated: CATSGYDGLAGYNEQFF.

This chain connects TRBV6-5 to TRBJ1-4; 8 nucleotides match TRBD1. Germline V lookup: CDR1 MNHEY, CDR2 SVGAGI. Germline trimming cut 10 bases from V and 3 bases from J; bases unmatched to any gene: 10. The length of the CDR3 is 15 residues. The CDR3 DNA reads as TGTGCCACCCACAGGGGGAGTAAAGCTAATGAAAAACTGTTTTTT. Translated: CATHRGSKANEKLFF.

The sample holds many counts of this clonotype. This chain uses TRBV16 with TRBJ1-1; D possibly corresponds to TRBD1 (6 bases). CDR1 and CDR2 (germline): KGHSY, FQNENV. V lost 4 bases to trimming and J lost 7 bases, with 19 bases between them. CDR3 size: 15 residues. This CDR3 is CASSLYPGDLGEAFF. The CDR3 coding sequence is TGTGCCAGCAGCCTTTACCCAGGGGACTTAGGTGAAGCTTTCTTT.

The chain recombines TRBV20-1 with TRBJ2-3; 7 positions match TRBD2. Germline V gene sequence: CDR1 DFQATT, CDR2 SNEGSKA (reference sequence). CDR3 length: 15 amino acids. V gave up 3 bases and J gave up 2 bases; unmatched junction bases: 8. The CDR3 here is CSARWASGLTDTQYF. CDR3 in DNA: TGCAGTGCTAGGTGGGCTAGCGGCCTCACAGATACGCAGTATTTT.

There are a few counts of this clonotype. The chain uses TRBV11-1 and TRBJ2-7; TRBD2 might be the D (6 bases). This CDR3 comprises 16 residues. The germline V and J ends were trimmed by 5 bases and 3 bases, with 20 bases remaining between them. Per germline, CDR1 SGHAT and CDR2 FQDESV (reference sequence). The CDR3 nucleotides are TGTGCCAGCAGCCCCTCTTCGGGGACTGGATTCTACGAGCAGTACTTC. Protein product: CASSPSSGTGFYEQYF.

This clonotype was seen many times. The chain links TRBV28 to TRBJ1-1; 8 nucleotides line up with TRBD1. CDR1 is MDHEN, CDR2 SYDVKM, per germline. The CDR3 runs 16 residues. V shed 8 bases and J 10 bases; nucleotides not matched to a gene: 21. CDR3 DNA sequence: TGTGCCAGCGGCCCATCTCAGGGGGCCAACTTAGGAGTAGCTTTCTTT. This gives the protein CASGPSQGANLGVAFF.

This clonotype was observed a handful of times. V is TRBV12-3 or TRBV12-4 and J is TRBJ2-1; D might be TRBD2 (6 bases). The CDR3 length is 15 residues. Trimming took 7 bases from V and 2 from J, leaving 15 bases between them. CDR3 loop: CASTLVTGAYNEQFF. CDR3 bases: TGTGCCAGCACCCTAGTGACGGGAGCCTACAATGAGCAGTTCTTC.

A few counts support this clonotype. V and J are TRBV5-6 and TRBJ2-2; the D is unclear. The V gene's germline CDR1 is SGHDT and CDR2 YYEEEE. This CDR3 is 12 amino acids long. The ends were cut back, 0 bases at V and 6 bases at J, with 3 bases in the middle. In DNA, the CDR3 is TGTGCCAGCAGCTTGGATCCCGGGGAGCTGTTTTTT. Encoded protein: CASSLDPGELFF.

This clonotype was seen more than once but under ten times. The genes are TRBV10-3 and TRBJ2-3; D gene uncertain. The CDR3 totals 17 residues. V gave up 0 bases and J gave up 0 bases, with 13 bases separating them. Germline V CDR1 and CDR2: ENHRY, SYGVKD. The CDR3 bases are TGTGCCATCAGTGAGTCGTATGGATCCACTAGCACAGATACGCAGTATTTT. Its translation: CAISESYGSTSTDTQYF.

The V gene is TRBV19, the J gene TRBJ2-1; 10 bases line up with TRBD2. CDR3 length: 15 amino acids. With V trimmed by 5 bases and J by 1 base, 2 bases remained unmatched. From germline, CDR1 is LNHDA and CDR2 SQIVND (reference sequence). The CDR3 sequence: CASSRAGGSYNEQFF. For the CDR3, the DNA is TGTGCCAGTAGTCGAGCGGGAGGGTCCTACAATGAGCAGTTCTTC. Full variable domain (remainder filled in from reference TRBV19 and TRBJ2-1): DGGITQSPKYLFRKEGQNVTLSCEQNLNHDAMYWYRQDPGQGLRLIYYSQIVNDFQKGDIAEGYSVSREKKESFPLTVTSAQKNPTAFYLCASSRAGGSYNEQFFGPGTRLTVL.

The chain is built from TRBV5-1 and TRBJ2-6, with 8 bases that match TRBD2. After removal of 6 bases from V and 0 bases from J, the junction contained 5 bases not matched to a gene. The CDR3 loop spans 16 amino acids. Germline CDR1 and CDR2: SGHRS and YFSETQ. CDR3 in DNA: TGCGCCAGCATGGCTAGCGGGTACTCTGGGGCCAACGTCCTGACTTTC. Its translation is CASMASGYSGANVLTF. The whole variable domain, filled in from reference TRBV5-1 and TRBJ2-6, reads KAGVTQTPRYLIKTRGQQVTLSCSPISGHRSVSWYQQTPGQGLQFLFEYFSETQRNKGNFPGRFSGRQFSNSRSEMNVSTLELGDSALYLCASMASGYSGANVLTFGAGSRLTVL.